This T cell receptor (beta chain) was captured in a study of blood T cell repertoires in COVID-19. In the study overall: Samples of COVID-19 (acute and convalescent) were obtained from the United States, Italy and Spain. Sources were T cells, B-cell-depleted T cells, or PBMCs; the material itself was cDNA or gDNA.

Germline V gene lookup returns CDR1 PRHDT and CDR2 FYEKMQ (reference sequence). The CDR3 extends over 14 amino acids. J was trimmed by 3 bases and V by 5 bases; bases with no gene match: 2. Authors' methods: Reference gene primer amplification yielded estimated nucleated cell counts. Here immunoSEQ multiplex PCR was the method, and the copy in TCRdb shows in-frame clones only, minus some. The DNA was the basis for D and trimming; V, J and clone size are from that table. The sample carries approximately 150,000 clones, approximately 90% recorded once. This chain connects TRBV13 to TRBJ2-3, with 10 nucleotides matching TRBD1. The receptor's source is a man aged 50 to 60 with active or convalescent COVID-19. Source material: peripheral blood. The CDR3 loop reads CASSRTGGTDTQYF. CDR3 bases: TGTGCCAGCAGCCGGACAGGGGGGACAGATACGCAGTATTTT.